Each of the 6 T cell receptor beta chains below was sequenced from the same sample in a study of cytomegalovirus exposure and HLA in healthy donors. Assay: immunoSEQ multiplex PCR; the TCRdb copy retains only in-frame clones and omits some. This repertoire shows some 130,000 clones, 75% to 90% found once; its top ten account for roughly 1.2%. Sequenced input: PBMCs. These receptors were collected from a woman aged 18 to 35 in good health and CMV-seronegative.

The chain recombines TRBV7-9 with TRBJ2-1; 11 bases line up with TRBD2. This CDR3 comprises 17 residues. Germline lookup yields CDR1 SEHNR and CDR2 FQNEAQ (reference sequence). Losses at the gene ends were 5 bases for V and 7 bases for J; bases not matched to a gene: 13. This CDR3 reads CASSPVRLAGPKNEQFF. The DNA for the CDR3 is TGTGCCAGCAGCCCGGTGAGACTAGCGGGGCCTAAAAATGAGCAGTTCTTC.

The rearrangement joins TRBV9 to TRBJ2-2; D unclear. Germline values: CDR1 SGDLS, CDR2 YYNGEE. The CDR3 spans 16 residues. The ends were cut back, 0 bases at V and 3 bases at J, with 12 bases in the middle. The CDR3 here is CASSVDSGSDTGELFF. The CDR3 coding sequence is TGTGCCAGCAGCGTAGATTCAGGATCTGACACCGGGGAGCTGTTTTTT.

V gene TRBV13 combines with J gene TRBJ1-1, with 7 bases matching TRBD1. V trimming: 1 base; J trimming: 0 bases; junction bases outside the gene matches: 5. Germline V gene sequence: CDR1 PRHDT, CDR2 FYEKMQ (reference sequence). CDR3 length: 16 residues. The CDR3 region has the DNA TGTGCCAGCAGCTTAGTCCGGCAGGGGGTGAACACTGAAGCTTTCTTT. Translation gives CASSLVRQGVNTEAFF.

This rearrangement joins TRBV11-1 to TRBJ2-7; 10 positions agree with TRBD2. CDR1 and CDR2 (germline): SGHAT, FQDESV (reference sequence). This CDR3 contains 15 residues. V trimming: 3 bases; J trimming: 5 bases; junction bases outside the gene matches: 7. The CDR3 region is CASSLLAGGIHEQYF. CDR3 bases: TGTGCCAGCAGCTTGTTAGCGGGGGGCATCCACGAGCAGTACTTC.

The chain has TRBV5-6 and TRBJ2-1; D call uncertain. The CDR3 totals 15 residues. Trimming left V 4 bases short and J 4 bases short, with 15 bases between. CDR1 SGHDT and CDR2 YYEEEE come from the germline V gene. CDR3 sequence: CASSPRPGLYNEQFF. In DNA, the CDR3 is TGTGCCAGCAGCCCGCGGCCTGGCTTGTACAATGAGCAGTTCTTC.

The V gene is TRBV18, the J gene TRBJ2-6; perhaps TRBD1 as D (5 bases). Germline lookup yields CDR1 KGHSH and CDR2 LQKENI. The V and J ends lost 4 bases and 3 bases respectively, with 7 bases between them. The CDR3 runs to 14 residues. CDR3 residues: CASSRGDGANVLTF. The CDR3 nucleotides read TGTGCCAGCTCACGGGGCGATGGGGCCAACGTCCTGACTTTC.